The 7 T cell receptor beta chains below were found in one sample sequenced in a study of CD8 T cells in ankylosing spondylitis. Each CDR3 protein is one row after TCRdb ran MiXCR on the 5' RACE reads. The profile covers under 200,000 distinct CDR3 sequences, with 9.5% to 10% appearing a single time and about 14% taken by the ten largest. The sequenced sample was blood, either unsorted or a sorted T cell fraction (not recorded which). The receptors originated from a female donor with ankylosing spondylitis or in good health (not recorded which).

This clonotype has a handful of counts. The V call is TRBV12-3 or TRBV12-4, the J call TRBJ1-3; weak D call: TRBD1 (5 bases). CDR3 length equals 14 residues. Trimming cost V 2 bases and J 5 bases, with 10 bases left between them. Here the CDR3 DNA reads TGTGCCAGCAGTTTATTCCAGGGTAGAAACACCATATATTTT. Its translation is CASSLFQGRNTIYF.

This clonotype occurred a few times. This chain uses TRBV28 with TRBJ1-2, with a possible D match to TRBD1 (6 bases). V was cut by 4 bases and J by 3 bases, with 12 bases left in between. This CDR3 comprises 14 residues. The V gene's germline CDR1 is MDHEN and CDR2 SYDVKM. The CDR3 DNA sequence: TGTGCCAGCAGTTCTCCCCAGGGGTACTATGGCTACACCTTC. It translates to CASSSPQGYYGYTF.

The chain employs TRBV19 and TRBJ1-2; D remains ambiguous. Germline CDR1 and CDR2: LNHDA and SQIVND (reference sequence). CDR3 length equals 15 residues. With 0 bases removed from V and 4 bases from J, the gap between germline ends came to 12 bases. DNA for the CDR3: TGTGCCAGTAGTATAGAGGACGGAGTCTCCTATGGCTACACCTTC. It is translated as CASSIEDGVSYGYTF.

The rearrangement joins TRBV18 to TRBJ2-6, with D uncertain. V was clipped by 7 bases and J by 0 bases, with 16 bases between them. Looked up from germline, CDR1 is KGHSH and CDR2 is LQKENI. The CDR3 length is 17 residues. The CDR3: CASFRAAAYSGANVLTF. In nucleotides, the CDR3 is TGTGCCAGCTTCCGGGCCGCAGCGTACTCTGGGGCCAACGTCCTGACTTTC.

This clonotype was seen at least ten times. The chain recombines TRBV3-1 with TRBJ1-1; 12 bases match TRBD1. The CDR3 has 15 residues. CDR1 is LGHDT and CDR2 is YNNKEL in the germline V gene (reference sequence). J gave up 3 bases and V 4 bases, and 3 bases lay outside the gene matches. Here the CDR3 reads CASSRDRGPDTEAFF. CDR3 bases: TGTGCCAGCAGCCGGGACAGGGGGCCGGACACTGAAGCTTTCTTT.

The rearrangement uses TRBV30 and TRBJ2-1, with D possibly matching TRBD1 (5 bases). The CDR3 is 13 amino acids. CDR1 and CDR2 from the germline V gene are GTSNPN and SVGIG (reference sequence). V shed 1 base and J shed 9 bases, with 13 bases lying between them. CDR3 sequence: CAWSARTSIEQFF. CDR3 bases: TGTGCCTGGAGTGCAAGGACATCTATTGAGCAGTTCTTC. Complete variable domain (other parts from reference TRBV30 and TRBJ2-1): SQTIHQWPATLVQPVGSPLSLECTVEGTSNPNLYWYRQAAGRGLQLLFYSVGIGQISSEVPQNLSASRPQDRQFILSSKKLLLSDSGFYLCAWSARTSIEQFFGPGTRLTVL.

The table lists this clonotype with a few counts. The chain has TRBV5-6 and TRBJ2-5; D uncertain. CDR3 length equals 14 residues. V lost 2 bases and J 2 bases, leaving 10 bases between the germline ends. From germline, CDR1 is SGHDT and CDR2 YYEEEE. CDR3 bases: TGTGCCAGCAGCTTTGACATCAGTCAAGAGACCCAGTACTTC. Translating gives CASSFDISQETQYF. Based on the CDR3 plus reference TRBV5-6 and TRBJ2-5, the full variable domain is DAGVTQSPTHLIKTRGQQVTLRCSPKSGHDTVSWYQQALGQGPQFIFQYYEEEERQRGNFPDRFSGHQFPNYSSELNVNALLLGDSALYLCASSFDISQETQYFGPGTRLLVL.